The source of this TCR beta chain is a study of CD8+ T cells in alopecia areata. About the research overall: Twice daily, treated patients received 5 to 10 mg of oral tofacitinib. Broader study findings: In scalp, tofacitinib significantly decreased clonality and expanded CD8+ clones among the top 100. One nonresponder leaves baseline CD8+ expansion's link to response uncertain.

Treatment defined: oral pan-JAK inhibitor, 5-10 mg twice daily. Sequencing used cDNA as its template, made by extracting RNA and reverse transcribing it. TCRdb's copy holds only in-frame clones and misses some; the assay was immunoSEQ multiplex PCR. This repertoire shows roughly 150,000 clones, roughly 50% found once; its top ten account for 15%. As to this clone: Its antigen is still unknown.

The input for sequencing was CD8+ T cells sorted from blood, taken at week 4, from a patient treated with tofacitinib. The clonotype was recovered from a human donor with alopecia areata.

CDR3 region: CATLDPYGNEKLFF. In nucleotides, the CDR3 is TGTGCCACCCTGGACCCCTACGGGAATGAAAAACTGTTTTTT. The chain combines TRBV10-3 with TRBJ1-4; unclear D gene. V was shortened by 10 bases and J by 5 bases, with 17 bases between the two germline ends. The CDR3 loop spans 14 amino acids. Germline CDR1 and CDR2: ENHRY and SYGVKD.